This T cell receptor beta chain was sequenced during a study of Ad26.COV2.S vaccination and SARS-CoV-2 variants. For the study at large: The donor participated in the COV1001 trial, in its Ad26.COV2.S arm. Into the muscle, Ad26.COV2.S was dosed once or twice, 56 days apart.

Findings and limits, study-wide: Researchers cautioned that TCR breadth and depth analyses may have underestimated total T cell responses.

Generated by immunoSEQ multiplex PCR, the TCRdb table keeps only in-frame clones and is missing some. The data show more than 300,000 clones, 86% seen once. Between the trimmed V and J ends, which lost 0 bases and 8 bases, there was a span of 10 bases. CDR3 length: 13 amino acids. The germline V gene encodes CDR1 SEHNR and CDR2 FQNEAQ (reference sequence). Notes on this clone: Antigen specificity is unknown.

Treatment defined: around 19 received Ad26.COV2.S at low or high dose, single or two shots; about five received placebo; per-sample allocation not given. The samples were gathered on day 63 after the first injection of vaccine or placebo. Donation was by an adult aged 18-55 years who was in Boston. The TCR sequence derives from a person between 18 and 59 years old who received the Ad26.COV2.S COVID-19 vaccine or a placebo. This specimen consisted of peripheral blood, obtained in a trial of Ad26.COV2.S vaccine versus placebo. The chain carries TRBV7-9 and TRBJ1-2; weak D call: TRBD1 (6 bases). CDR3 DNA sequence: TGTGCCAGCAGCTTAGCGGGGGCTCAGGGCTACACCTTC. Translated: CASSLAGAQGYTF.